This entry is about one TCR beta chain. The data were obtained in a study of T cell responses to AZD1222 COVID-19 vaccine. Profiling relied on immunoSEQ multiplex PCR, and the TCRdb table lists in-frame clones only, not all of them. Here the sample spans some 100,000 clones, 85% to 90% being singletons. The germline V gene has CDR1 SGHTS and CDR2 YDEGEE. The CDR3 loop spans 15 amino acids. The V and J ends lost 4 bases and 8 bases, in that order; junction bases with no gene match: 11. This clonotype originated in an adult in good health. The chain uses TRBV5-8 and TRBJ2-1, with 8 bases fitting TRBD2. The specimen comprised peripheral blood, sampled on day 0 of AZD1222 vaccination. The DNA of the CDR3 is TGTGCCAGCAGCCCCGGGGGGGTCGAGTGGGATGAGCAGTTCTTC. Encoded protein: CASSPGGVEWDEQFF.